Listed here are 4 T cell receptor beta chains from one sample, sequenced in a study of blood T cell repertoires in COVID-19. Sequencing was performed with immunoSEQ multiplex PCR; in TCRdb, only in-frame clones are kept and a portion is missing. The table lists approximately 500,000 clones, about 89% of them singletons, with 7.5% to 9% in the top ten. The sequenced sample was peripheral blood. These receptors all stem from a woman in her fifties or sixties with COVID-19, enrolled during active disease.

This clone has a handful of counts. The V gene is TRBV15, the J gene TRBJ2-4; TRBD1 agrees at 7 bases. This CDR3 region has 14 residues. V was clipped by 4 bases and J by 1 base; unmatched bases: 1. The germline gives CDR1 LNHNV, CDR2 YYDKDF (reference sequence). Here the CDR3 reads CATSTGGAKNIQYF. The DNA of the CDR3 is TGTGCCACCAGCACAGGGGGTGCCAAAAACATTCAGTACTTC.

This clone was observed a single time. J is TRBJ2-7 and V is TRBV30, with TRBD1 as a possible D gene (7 bases). CDR1 is GTSNPN and CDR2 is SVGIG in the germline V gene (reference sequence). The CDR3 sequence is 16 residues long. V was shortened by 2 bases and J by 6 bases, with 23 bases between the two germline ends. Here the CDR3 DNA reads TGTGCCTGGAGTCTGGAGGGGGCGTCGGCTACTACCGAGCAGTACTTC. The encoded protein is CAWSLEGASATTEQYF.

The chain uses TRBV19 and TRBJ1-2, with D uncertain. V lost 5 bases, J lost 1 base, and 17 bases lay in between. This CDR3 comprises 16 residues. From germline, CDR1 is LNHDA and CDR2 SQIVND (reference sequence). The CDR3 sequence: CASSPRGQLNNYGYTF. CDR3 coding DNA: TGTGCCAGTAGTCCGAGAGGGCAGCTCAATAACTATGGCTACACCTTC.

The chain joins TRBV6-5 to TRBJ2-5; 7 nucleotides agree with TRBD2. The CDR3 extends over 14 amino acids. Per germline, CDR1 MNHEY and CDR2 SVGAGI. The V and J ends lost 6 bases and 3 bases, in that order; junction bases with no gene match: 7. CDR3: CASSSSGGKETQYF. In nucleotides, the CDR3 is TGTGCCAGCAGCTCATCGGGGGGAAAAGAGACCCAGTACTTC.